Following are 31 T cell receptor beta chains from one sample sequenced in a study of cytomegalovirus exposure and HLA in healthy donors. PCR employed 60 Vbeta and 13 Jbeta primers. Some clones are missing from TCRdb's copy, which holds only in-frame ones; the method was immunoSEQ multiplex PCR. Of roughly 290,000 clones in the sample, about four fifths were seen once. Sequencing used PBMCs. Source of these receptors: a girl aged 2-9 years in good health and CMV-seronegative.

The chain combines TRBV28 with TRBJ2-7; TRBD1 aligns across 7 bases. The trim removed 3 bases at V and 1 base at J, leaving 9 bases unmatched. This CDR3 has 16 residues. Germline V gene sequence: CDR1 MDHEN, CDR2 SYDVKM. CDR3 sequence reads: CASSFRPGQSSYEQYF. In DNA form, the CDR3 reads TGTGCCAGCAGTTTCCGACCGGGACAGAGTTCCTACGAGCAGTACTTC. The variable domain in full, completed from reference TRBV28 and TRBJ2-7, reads DVKVTQSSRYLVKRTGEKVFLECVQDMDHENMFWYRQDPGLGLRLIYFSYDVKMKEKGDIPEGYSVSREKKERFSLILESASTNQTSMYLCASSFRPGQSSYEQYFGPGTRLTVT.

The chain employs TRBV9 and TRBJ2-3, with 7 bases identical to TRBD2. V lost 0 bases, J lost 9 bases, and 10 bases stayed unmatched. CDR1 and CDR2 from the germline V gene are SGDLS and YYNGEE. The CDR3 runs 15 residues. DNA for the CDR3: TGTGCCAGCAGCGTAGGGGGGGGACCCCGGGTCACGCAGTATTTT. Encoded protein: CASSVGGGPRVTQYF.

The CDR3 bases are TGTGCCAGCAGTTTATCGGGGACAGTCAATCAGCCCCAGCATTTT. It specifies CASSLSGTVNQPQHF. V usage is TRBV27 and J usage is TRBJ1-5, with 7 positions matching TRBD1. V gave up 0 bases and J gave up 3 bases; unmatched junction bases: 2. CDR1 is MNHEY and CDR2 is SMNVEV in the germline V gene (reference sequence). The CDR3 length is 15 residues.

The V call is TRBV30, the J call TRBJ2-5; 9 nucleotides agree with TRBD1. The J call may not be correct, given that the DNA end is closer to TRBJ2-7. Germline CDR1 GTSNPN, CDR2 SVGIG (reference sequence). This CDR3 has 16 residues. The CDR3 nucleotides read TGTGCCTGGAGCAGACTCGGACAGGGGATGGGCTACGAGCAGTACTTC. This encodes CAWSRLGQGMGYEQYF.

CDR3 DNA: TGTGCCAGCAGTATATACAGCTGGAACACTGAAGCTTTCTTT. Amino acid sequence: CASSIYSWNTEAFF. This sequence joins TRBV28 and TRBJ1-1, with D uncertain. V was pared by 5 bases and J by 1 base, with 11 bases between. This CDR3 comprises 14 residues. Germline CDR1 MDHEN, CDR2 SYDVKM.

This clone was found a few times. Here the CDR3 DNA reads TGTGCCAGCAGTTACTCGCGACAGGGGGAAACTGAAGCTTTCTTT. Protein sequence: CASSYSRQGETEAFF. The J gene is TRBJ1-1, the V gene TRBV6-5, with 9 bases aligning to TRBD1. CDR1 is MNHEY and CDR2 is SVGAGI in the germline V gene. Trimming removed 0 bases from V and 5 bases from J; junction bases left unmatched: 4. This CDR3 has 15 amino acids.

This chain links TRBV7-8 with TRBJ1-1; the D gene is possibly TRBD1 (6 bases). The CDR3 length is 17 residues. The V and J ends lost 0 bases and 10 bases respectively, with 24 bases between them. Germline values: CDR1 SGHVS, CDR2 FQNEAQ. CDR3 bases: TGTGCCAGCAGCTTAGCCCTTTACAGGGAAGCTGGTCGGGCAGCTTTCTTT. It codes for CASSLALYREAGRAAFF. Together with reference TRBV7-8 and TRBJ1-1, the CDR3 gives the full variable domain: GAGVSQSPRYKVAKRGQDVALRCDPISGHVSLFWYQQALGQGPEFLTYFQNEAQLDKSGLPSDRFFAERPEGSVSTLKIQRTQQEDSAVYLCASSLALYREAGRAAFFGQGTRLTVV.

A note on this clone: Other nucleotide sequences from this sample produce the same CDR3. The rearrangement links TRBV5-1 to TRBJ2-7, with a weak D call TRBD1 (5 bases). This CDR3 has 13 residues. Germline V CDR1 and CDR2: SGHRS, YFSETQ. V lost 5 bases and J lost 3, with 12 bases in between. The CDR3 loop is CASSLTVSYEQYF. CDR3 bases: TGCGCCAGCAGTCTGACAGTAAGCTACGAGCAGTACTTC. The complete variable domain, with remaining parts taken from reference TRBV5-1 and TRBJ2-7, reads KAGVTQTPRYLIKTRGQQVTLSCSPISGHRSVSWYQQTPGQGLQFLFEYFSETQRNKGNFPGRFSGRQFSNSRSEMNVSTLELGDSALYLCASSLTVSYEQYFGPGTRLTVT.

The CDR3 loop is CASSLDYGTGETQYF. CDR3 DNA: TGTGCCAGCAGCTTAGACTATGGGACTGGGGAGACCCAGTACTTC. The chain has TRBV13 and TRBJ2-5, with D tentatively TRBD2 (6 bases). The CDR3 is 15 residues long. Germline V gives CDR1 PRHDT, CDR2 FYEKMQ (reference sequence). Trimming left V 1 base short and J 5 bases short, with 14 bases between.

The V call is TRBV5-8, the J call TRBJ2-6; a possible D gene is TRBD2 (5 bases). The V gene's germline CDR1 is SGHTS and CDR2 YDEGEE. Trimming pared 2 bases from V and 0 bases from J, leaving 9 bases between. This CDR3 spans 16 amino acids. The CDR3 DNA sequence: TGTGCCAGCAGCTTAGGACTTAGCTCTGGGGCCAACGTCCTGACTTTC. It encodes CASSLGLSSGANVLTF.

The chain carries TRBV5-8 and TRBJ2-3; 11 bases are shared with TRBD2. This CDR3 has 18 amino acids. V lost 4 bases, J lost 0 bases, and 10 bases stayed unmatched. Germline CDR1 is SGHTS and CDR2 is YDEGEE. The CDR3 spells CASSLHKIAGGSTDTQYF. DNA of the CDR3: TGTGCCAGCAGCCTTCACAAGATAGCGGGAGGGAGCACAGATACGCAGTATTTT. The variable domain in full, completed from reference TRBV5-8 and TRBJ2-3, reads EAGVTQSPTHLIKTRGQQATLRCSPISGHTSVYWYQQALGLGLQFLLWYDEGEERNRGNFPPRFSGRQFPNYSSELNVNALELEDSALYLCASSLHKIAGGSTDTQYFGPGTRLTVL.

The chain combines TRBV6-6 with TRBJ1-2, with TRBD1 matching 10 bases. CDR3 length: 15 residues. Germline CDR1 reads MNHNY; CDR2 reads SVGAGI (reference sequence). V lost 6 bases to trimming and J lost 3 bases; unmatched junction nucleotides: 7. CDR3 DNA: TGTGCCAGCAGACCGGGACAGGGGCGAGACTATGGCTACACCTTC. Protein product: CASRPGQGRDYGYTF.

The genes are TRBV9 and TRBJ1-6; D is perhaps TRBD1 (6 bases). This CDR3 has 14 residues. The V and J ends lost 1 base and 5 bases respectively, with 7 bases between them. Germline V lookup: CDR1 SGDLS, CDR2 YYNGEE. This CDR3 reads CASSVRQDNSPLHF. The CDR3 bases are TGTGCCAGCAGCGTAAGACAGGATAATTCACCCCTCCACTTT.

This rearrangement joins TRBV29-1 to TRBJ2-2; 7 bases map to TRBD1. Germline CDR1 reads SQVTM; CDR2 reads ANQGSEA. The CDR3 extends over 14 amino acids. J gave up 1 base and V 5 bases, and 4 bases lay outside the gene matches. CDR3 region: CSVPGTVNTGELFF. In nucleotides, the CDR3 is TGCAGCGTTCCCGGGACAGTGAACACCGGGGAGCTGTTTTTT.

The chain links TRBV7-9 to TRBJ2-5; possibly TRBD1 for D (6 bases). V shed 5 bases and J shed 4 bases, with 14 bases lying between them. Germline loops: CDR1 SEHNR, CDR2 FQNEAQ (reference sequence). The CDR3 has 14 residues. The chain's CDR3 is CASSIQGGRETQYF. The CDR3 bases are TGTGCCAGCAGCATACAGGGCGGTCGAGAGACCCAGTACTTC.

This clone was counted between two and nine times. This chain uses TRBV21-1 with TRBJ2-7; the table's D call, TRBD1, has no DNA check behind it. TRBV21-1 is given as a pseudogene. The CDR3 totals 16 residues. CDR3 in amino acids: CASSKDPRDRDSAQYF. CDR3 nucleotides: TGTGCCAGCAGCAAAGATCCCCGGGACAGGGATTCCGCGCAGTACTTC.

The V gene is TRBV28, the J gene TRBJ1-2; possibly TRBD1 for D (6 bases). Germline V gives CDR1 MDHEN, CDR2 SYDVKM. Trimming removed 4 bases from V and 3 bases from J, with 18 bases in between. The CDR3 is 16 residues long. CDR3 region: CASSSPQGRGYYGYTF. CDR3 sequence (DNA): TGTGCCAGCAGTTCACCACAGGGAAGGGGTTACTATGGCTACACCTTC.

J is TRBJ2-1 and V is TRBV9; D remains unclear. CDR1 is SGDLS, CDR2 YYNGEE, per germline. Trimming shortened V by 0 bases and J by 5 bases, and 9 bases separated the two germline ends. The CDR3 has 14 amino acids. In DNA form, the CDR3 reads TGTGCCAGCAGCGTAGGAGGTGAGAACAATGAGCAGTTCTTC. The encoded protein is CASSVGGENNEQFF.

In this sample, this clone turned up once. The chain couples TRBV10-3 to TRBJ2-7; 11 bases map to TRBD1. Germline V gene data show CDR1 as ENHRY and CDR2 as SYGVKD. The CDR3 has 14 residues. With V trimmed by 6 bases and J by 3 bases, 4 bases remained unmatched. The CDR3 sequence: CAIRRGTGGYEQYF. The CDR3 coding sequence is TGTGCCATCAGGAGGGGGACAGGGGGCTACGAGCAGTACTTC.

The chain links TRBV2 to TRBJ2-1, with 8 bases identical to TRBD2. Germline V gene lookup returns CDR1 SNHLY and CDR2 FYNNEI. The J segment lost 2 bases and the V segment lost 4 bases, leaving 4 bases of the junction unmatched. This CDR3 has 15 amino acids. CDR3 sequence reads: CASSGETSAYNEQFF. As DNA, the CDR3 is TGTGCCAGCAGTGGCGAGACTAGCGCCTACAATGAGCAGTTCTTC.

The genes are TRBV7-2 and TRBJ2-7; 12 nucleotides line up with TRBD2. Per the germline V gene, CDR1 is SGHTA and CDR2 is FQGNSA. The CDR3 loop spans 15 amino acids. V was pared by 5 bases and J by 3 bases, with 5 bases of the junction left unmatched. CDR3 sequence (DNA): TGTGCCAGCAGCCGATGGGGACTAGCGGGCTACGAGCAGTACTTC. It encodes CASSRWGLAGYEQYF.

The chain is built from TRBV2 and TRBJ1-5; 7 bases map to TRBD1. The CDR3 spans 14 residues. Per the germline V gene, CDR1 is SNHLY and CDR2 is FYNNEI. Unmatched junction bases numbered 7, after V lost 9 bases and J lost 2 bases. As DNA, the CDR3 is TGTGCCAGTACAGGGGAGGTTGGCAATCAGCCCCAGCATTTT. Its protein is CASTGEVGNQPQHF.

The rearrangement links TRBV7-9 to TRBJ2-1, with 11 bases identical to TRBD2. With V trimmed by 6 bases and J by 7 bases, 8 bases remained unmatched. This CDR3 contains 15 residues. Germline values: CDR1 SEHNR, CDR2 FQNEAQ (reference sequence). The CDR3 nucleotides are TGTGCCAGCAGGCCCCCGGGACTAGCGGCAAATGAGCAGTTCTTC. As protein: CASRPPGLAANEQFF.

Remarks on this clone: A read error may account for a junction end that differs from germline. This CDR3 reads CATSAREGGITGAFF. The CDR3 coding sequence is TGTGCCACCAGCGCCCGAGAAGGAGGGATCACTGGAGCTTTCTTT. The chain combines TRBV15 with TRBJ1-1, with no clear D. Germline assignment: CDR1 LNHNV and CDR2 YYDKDF (reference sequence). This CDR3 has 15 residues.

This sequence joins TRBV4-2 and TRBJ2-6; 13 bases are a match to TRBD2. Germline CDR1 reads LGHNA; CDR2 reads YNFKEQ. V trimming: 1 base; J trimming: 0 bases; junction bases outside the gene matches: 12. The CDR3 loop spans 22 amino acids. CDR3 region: CASSQVTSGGLIRFSGANVLTF. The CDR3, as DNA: TGTGCCAGCAGCCAAGTGACTAGCGGGGGGCTTATACGATTCTCTGGGGCCAACGTCCTGACTTTC.

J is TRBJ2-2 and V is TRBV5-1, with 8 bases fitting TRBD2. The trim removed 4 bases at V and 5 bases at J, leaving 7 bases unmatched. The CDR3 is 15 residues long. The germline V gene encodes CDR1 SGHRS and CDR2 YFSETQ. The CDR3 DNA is TGCGCCAGCAGCCTGGACGGGGGGGCAACCGGGGAGCTGTTTTTT. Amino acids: CASSLDGGATGELFF.

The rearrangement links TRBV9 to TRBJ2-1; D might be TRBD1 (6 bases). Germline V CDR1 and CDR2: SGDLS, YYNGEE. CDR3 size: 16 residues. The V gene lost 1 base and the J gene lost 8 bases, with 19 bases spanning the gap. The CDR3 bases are TGTGCCAGCAGCGTAAGGGGTGACAGGTCTATCGATGAGCAGTTCTTC. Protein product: CASSVRGDRSIDEQFF.

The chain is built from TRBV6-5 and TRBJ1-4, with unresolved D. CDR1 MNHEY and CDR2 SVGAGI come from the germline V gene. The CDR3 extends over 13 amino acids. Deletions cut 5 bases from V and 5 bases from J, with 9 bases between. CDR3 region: CASSNRGNEKLFF. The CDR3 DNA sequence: TGTGCCAGCAGTAACCGCGGGAATGAAAAACTGTTTTTT.

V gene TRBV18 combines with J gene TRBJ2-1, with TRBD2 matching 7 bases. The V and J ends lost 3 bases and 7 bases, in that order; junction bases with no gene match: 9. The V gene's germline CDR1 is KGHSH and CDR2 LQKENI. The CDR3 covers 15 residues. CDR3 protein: CASSPIGLVINEQFF. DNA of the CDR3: TGTGCCAGCTCACCGATAGGACTAGTGATAAATGAGCAGTTCTTC. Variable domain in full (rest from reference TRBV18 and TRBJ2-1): NAGVMQNPRHLVRRRGQEARLRCSPMKGHSHVYWYRQLPEEGLKFMVYLQKENIIDESGMPKERFSAEFPKEGPSILRIQQVVRGDSAAYFCASSPIGLVINEQFFGPGTRLTVL.

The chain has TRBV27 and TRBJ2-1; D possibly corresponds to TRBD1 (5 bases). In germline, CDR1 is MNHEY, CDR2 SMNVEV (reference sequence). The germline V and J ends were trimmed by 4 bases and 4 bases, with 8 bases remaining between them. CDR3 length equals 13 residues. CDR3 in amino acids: CASSSDKYNEQFF. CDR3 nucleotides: TGTGCCAGCAGTTCGGACAAATACAATGAGCAGTTCTTC.

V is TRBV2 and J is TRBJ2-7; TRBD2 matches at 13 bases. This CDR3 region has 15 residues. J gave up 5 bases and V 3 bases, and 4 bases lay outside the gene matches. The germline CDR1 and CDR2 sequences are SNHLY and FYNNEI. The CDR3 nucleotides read TGTGCCAGCAGTGACTCGGGACTAGCGGGAAACGAGCAGTACTTC. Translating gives CASSDSGLAGNEQYF.